What follows describes a single TCR beta chain. Its specificity is unknown. This record comes from a study of long-term antiretroviral therapy in people with HIV. V was cut by 3 bases and J by 4 bases, with 9 bases left in between. The CDR3 runs 13 residues. Germline V gene sequence: CDR1 LNHDA, CDR2 SQIVND (reference sequence). Regarding the study as a whole: Clones with expansion before ART led the repertoire at all time points.

At the survey level, the v3.0 immunoSEQ assay was run. The target of sequencing was roughly 40,000-50,000 T-cell genomes per sample. Assay used: immunoSEQ multiplex PCR; TCRdb lists only in-frame clones, some missing. This table holds more than 25,000 clones, less than 90% found once. The chain uses TRBV19 and TRBJ1-1; no firm D call. Specimen: unsorted PBMCs, collected 2 years after starting antiretroviral therapy. The clonotype originates from a man in his forties or fifties with HIV. DNA for the CDR3: TGTGCCAGTAGTATTGGGGTTGGCACTGAAGCTTTCTTT. It is translated as CASSIGVGTEAFF.